This entry lists 12 T cell receptor beta chains sequenced from one sample in a study of blood T cell repertoires in COVID-19. TCRdb's table, derived via immunoSEQ multiplex PCR, lists solely in-frame clones and lacks some. Of around 100,000 clones detected, about 87% appear once; the ten largest clones hold about 16%. Source material: peripheral blood. The receptors were sampled from a human donor in a cohort sampled during active COVID-19.

The chain has TRBV2 and TRBJ1-1, with D possibly matching TRBD1 (6 bases). The CDR3 contains 16 residues. Germline V gene lookup returns CDR1 SNHLY and CDR2 FYNNEI. Trimming took 3 bases from V and 0 from J, leaving 14 bases between them. The CDR3: CASSDSGHTMNTEAFF. As DNA, the CDR3 is TGTGCCAGCAGTGACTCGGGACACACCATGAACACTGAAGCTTTCTTT. The full variable domain, its missing parts supplied by reference TRBV2 and TRBJ1-1, is EPEVTQTPSHQVTQMGQEVILRCVPISNHLYFYWYRQILGQKVEFLVSFYNNEISEKSEIFDDQFSVERPDGSNFTLKIRSTKLEDSAMYFCASSDSGHTMNTEAFFGQGTRLTVV.

The chain uses TRBV30 and TRBJ2-1, with a possible D match to TRBD1 (5 bases). The CDR3 length is 13 residues. Germline values: CDR1 GTSNPN, CDR2 SVGIG (reference sequence). The V end was cut by 2 bases, the J end by 4 bases, with 9 bases between. CDR3 bases: TGTGCCTGGAGTCCAGGGCATTACAATGAGCAGTTCTTC. Translation gives CAWSPGHYNEQFF.

The V call is TRBV7-8, the J call TRBJ1-1, with TRBD1 as a possible D gene (5 bases). Per the germline V gene, CDR1 is SGHVS and CDR2 is FQNEAQ. V was pared by 0 bases and J by 4 bases, with 12 bases between. CDR3 length: 15 amino acids. The DNA of the CDR3 is TGTGCCAGCAGCTTAGCGGCGGGGCTCACCACTGAAGCTTTCTTT. It is translated as CASSLAAGLTTEAFF.

V is TRBV2 and J is TRBJ2-3; 8 bases fit TRBD2. Germline V gene data show CDR1 as SNHLY and CDR2 as FYNNEI. V shed 2 bases, J shed 0 bases, and the junction held 1 base outside the gene matches. This CDR3 is 15 amino acids long. The CDR3 region has the DNA TGTGCCAGCAGTGAATGGACTAGCAGCACAGATACGCAGTATTTT. It is translated as CASSEWTSSTDTQYF.

J is TRBJ1-4 and V is TRBV15; 9 nucleotides agree with TRBD1. The CDR3 runs 16 residues. J was trimmed by 8 bases and V by 0 bases; bases with no gene match: 7. Per germline, CDR1 LNHNV and CDR2 YYDKDF (reference sequence). CDR3 DNA: TGTGCCACCAGCAGAGATTGGACAGGGGTTGGGGAAAAACTGTTTTTT. Protein sequence: CATSRDWTGVGEKLFF.

The V call is TRBV4-1, the J call TRBJ1-1, with 7 bases fitting TRBD1. V shed 4 bases and J 5 bases; nucleotides not matched to a gene: 7. Germline loops: CDR1 MGHRA, CDR2 YSYEKL. This CDR3 has 14 amino acids. The chain's CDR3 is CASSREGGNTEAFF. The CDR3 DNA reads as TGCGCCAGCAGCCGGGAAGGGGGCAATACTGAAGCTTTCTTT.

The chain employs TRBV3-1 (or the pseudogene TRBV3-2) and TRBJ2-2, with TRBD2 matching 9 bases. The length of the CDR3 is 17 residues. The germline V gene encodes CDR1 LGHDT and CDR2 YNNKEL (reference sequence). V trimming: 1 base; J trimming: 5 bases; junction bases outside the gene matches: 8. The CDR3 DNA sequence: TGTGCCAGCAGCCAAGTGTCGGCGGGGGGGCGTACCGGGGAGCTGTTTTTT. Its translation: CASSQVSAGGRTGELFF.

This rearrangement joins TRBV7-2 to TRBJ2-1, with D perhaps TRBD2 (6 bases). This CDR3 has 15 residues. The germline V gene has CDR1 SGHTA and CDR2 FQGNSA. Trimming stripped 5 bases from V and 1 base from J, with 12 bases between. CDR3 sequence: CASSLWTTSYNEQFF. The CDR3 DNA reads as TGTGCCAGCAGCCTCTGGACTACTTCCTACAATGAGCAGTTCTTC.

The rearrangement links TRBV5-1 to TRBJ1-2; TRBD1 matches 7 bases. The CDR3 totals 15 residues. Germline lookup yields CDR1 SGHRS and CDR2 YFSETQ. Germline trimming cut 0 bases from V and 4 bases from J; bases unmatched to any gene: 6. The CDR3 DNA is TGCGCCAGCAGCTTGGAGGGCAGGGGGACCTATGGCTACACCTTC. Translated, it gives CASSLEGRGTYGYTF.

This clone was seen only a few times. The chain has TRBV27 and TRBJ2-1; maybe TRBD2 (5 bases). The CDR3 covers 16 residues. Trimming removed 5 bases at V and 2 bases at J, with 16 bases between. Per germline, CDR1 MNHEY and CDR2 SMNVEV (reference sequence). The CDR3 nucleotides are TGTGCCAGCAGTCCCGAGGGAGCCGGAGCCTACAATGAGCAGTTCTTC. Translation gives CASSPEGAGAYNEQFF.

This chain uses TRBV7-2 with TRBJ2-1; 11 bases match TRBD2. The CDR3 covers 17 residues. Germline CDR1 SGHTA, CDR2 FQGNSA. The V and J ends lost 2 bases and 4 bases, in that order; junction bases with no gene match: 7. CDR3 nucleotide sequence: TGTGCCAGCAGCTTAATGGTAGCGGGAGGGCTTTACAATGAGCAGTTCTTC. As protein: CASSLMVAGGLYNEQFF.

This clone came up once. The V gene is TRBV14, the J gene TRBJ2-3, with D perhaps matching TRBD2 (6 bases). The CDR3 has 16 amino acids. Trimming removed 2 bases from V and 1 base from J, with 13 bases in between. Per the germline V gene, CDR1 is SGHDN and CDR2 is FVKESK. DNA for the CDR3: TGTGCCAGCAGCCAAAATAGCGGACTCGGCACAGATACGCAGTATTTT. Translation: CASSQNSGLGTDTQYF.